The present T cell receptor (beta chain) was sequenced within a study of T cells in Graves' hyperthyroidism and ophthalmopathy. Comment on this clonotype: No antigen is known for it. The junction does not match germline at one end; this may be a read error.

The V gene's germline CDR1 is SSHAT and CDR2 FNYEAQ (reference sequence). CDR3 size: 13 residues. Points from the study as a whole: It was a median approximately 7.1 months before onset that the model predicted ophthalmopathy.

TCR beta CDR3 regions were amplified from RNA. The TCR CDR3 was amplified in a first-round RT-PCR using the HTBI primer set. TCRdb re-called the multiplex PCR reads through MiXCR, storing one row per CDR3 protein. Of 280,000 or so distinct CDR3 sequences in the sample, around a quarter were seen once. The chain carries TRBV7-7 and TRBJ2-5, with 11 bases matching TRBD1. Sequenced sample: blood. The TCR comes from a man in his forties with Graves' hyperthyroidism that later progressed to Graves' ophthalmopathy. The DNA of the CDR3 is TGTGCTAGCAGTACGGGACAGGGGGGGACCCAGTACTTC. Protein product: CASSTGQGGTQYF.